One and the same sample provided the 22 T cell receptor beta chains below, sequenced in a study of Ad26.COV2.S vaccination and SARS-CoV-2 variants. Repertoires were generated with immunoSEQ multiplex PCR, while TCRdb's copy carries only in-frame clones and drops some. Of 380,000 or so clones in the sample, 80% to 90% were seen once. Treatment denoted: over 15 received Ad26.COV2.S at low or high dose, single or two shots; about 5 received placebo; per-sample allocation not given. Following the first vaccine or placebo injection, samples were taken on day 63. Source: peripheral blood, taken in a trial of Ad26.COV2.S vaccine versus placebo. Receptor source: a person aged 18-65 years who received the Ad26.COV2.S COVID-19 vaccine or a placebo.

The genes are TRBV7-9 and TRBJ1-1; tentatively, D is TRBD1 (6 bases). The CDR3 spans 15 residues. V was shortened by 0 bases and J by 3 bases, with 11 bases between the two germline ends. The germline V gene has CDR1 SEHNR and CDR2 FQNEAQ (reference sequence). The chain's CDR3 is CASSLADSGDTEAFF. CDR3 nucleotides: TGTGCCAGCAGCTTAGCGGACTCAGGGGACACTGAAGCTTTCTTT.

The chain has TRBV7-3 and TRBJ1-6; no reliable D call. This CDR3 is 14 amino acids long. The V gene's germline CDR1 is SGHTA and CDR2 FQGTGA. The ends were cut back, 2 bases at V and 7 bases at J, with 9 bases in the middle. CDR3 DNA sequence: TGTGCCAGCAGCTTATGGGGAGAAAATTCACCCCTCCACTTT. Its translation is CASSLWGENSPLHF. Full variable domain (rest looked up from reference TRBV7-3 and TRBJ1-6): GAGVSQTPSNKVTEKGKYVELRCDPISGHTALYWYRQSLGQGPEFLIYFQGTGAADDSGLPNDRFFAVRPEGSVSTLKIQRTERGDSAVYLCASSLWGENSPLHFGNGTRLTVT.

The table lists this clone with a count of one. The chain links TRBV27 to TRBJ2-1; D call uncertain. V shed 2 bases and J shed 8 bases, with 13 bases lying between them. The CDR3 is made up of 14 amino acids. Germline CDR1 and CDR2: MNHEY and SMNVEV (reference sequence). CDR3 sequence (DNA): TGTGCCAGCAGTTTAAGCCGCCTCCCTCATGAGCAGTTCTTC. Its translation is CASSLSRLPHEQFF.

In DNA, the CDR3 is TGTGCCAGCAGCCCACCGGGACAGGGGTTGGAGACCCAGTACTTC. Its translation is CASSPPGQGLETQYF. This chain joins TRBV11-3 and TRBJ2-5; the match to TRBD1 covers 10 bases. CDR3 size: 15 residues. Germline CDR1 and CDR2: SGHNT and YENEEA. The junction had 8 bases not matched to a gene; V was cut back by 5 bases and J by 5 bases.

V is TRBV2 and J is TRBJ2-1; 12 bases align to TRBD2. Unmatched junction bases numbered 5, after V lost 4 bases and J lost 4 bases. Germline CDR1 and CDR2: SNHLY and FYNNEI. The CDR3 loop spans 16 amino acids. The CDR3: CASSGAGLAGYNEQFF. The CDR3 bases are TGTGCCAGCAGTGGGGCAGGACTAGCGGGGTACAATGAGCAGTTCTTC.

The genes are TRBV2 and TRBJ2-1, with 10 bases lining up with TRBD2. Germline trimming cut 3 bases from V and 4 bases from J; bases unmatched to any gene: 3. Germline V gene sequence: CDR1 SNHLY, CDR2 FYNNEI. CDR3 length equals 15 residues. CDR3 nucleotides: TGTGCCAGCAGTGATAAAGCGGGAGGGTACAATGAGCAGTTCTTC. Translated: CASSDKAGGYNEQFF.

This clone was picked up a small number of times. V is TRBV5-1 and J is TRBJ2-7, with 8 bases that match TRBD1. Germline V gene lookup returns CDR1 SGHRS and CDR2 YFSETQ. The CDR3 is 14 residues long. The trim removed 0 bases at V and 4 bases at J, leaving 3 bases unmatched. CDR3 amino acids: CASSLEGQEYEQYF. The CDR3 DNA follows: TGCGCCAGCAGCTTGGAGGGACAGGAGTACGAGCAGTACTTC.

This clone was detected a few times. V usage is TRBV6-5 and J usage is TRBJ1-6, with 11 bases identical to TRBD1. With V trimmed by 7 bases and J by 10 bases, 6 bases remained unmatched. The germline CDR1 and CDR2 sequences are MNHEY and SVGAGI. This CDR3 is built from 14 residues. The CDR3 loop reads CASNLGTGGSPLHF. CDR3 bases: TGTGCCAGCAATCTGGGGACAGGGGGGTCACCCCTCCACTTT.

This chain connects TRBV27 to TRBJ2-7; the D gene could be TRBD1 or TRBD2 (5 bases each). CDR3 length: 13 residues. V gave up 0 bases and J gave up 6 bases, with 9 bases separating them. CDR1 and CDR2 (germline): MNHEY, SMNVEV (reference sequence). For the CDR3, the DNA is TGTGCCAGCAGTTTATCGAGGGGTCTCGAGCAGTACTTC. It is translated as CASSLSRGLEQYF.

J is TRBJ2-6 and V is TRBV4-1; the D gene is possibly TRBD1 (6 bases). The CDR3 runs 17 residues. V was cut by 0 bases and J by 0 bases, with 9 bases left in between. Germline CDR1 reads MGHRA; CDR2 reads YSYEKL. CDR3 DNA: TGCGCCAGCAGCCAAGATCAGGGGTTCTCTGGGGCCAACGTCCTGACTTTC. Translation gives CASSQDQGFSGANVLTF.

The DNA of the CDR3 is TGTGCCAGCAGCTTGCAGGGAATCAATCAGCCCCAGCATTTT. It yields the protein CASSLQGINQPQHF. The chain is built from TRBV5-6 and TRBJ1-5; maybe TRBD1 (5 bases). Trimming took off 1 base at V and 3 bases at J, with 8 bases between the two ends. Germline V gene lookup returns CDR1 SGHDT and CDR2 YYEEEE. The CDR3 runs to 14 residues.

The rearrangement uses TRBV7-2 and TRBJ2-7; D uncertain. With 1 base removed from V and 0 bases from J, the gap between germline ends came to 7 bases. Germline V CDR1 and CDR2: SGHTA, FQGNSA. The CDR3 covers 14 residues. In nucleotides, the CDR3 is TGTGCCAGCAGCTTAGAGTTCAGCTCCTACGAGCAGTACTTC. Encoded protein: CASSLEFSSYEQYF. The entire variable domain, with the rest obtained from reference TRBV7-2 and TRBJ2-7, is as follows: GAGVSQSPSNKVTEKGKDVELRCDPISGHTALYWYRQSLGQGLEFLIYFQGNSAPDKSGLPSDRFSAERTGGSVSTLTIQRTQQEDSAVYLCASSLEFSSYEQYFGPGTRLTVT.

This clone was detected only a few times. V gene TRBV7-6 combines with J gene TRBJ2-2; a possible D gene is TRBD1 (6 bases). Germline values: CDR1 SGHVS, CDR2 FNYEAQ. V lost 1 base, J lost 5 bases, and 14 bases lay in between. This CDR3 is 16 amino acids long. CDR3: CASSLGVTGSTGELFF. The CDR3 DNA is TGTGCCAGCAGCTTAGGGGTGACAGGTTCGACCGGGGAGCTGTTTTTT.

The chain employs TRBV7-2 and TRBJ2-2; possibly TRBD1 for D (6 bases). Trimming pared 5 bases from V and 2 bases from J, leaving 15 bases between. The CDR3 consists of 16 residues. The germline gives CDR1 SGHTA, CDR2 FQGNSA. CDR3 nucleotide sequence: TGTGCCAGCAGCCAAAGAGACAGGATAAACACCGGGGAGCTGTTTTTT. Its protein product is CASSQRDRINTGELFF.

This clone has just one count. CDR3 in amino acids: CASSPPGQGKVQPQHF. CDR3 DNA: TGTGCCAGTAGCCCGCCGGGACAGGGGAAGGTTCAGCCCCAGCATTTT. The rearrangement uses TRBV19 and TRBJ1-5; the match to TRBD1 covers 10 bases. The CDR3 is made up of 16 amino acids. V lost 6 bases to trimming and J lost 6 bases; unmatched junction nucleotides: 11. Germline CDR1 and CDR2: LNHDA and SQIVND (reference sequence).

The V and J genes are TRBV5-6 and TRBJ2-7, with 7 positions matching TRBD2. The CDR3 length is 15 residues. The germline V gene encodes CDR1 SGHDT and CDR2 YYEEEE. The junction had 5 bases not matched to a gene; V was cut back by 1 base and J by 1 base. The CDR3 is CASSLRGSLSYEQYF. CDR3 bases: TGTGCCAGCAGCTTGCGCGGGAGCCTTTCCTACGAGCAGTACTTC.

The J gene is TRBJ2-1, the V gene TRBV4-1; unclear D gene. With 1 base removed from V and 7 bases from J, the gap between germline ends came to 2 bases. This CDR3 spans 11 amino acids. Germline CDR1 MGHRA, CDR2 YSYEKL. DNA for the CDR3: TGCGCCAGCAGCCAAGGAAATGAGCAGTTCTTC. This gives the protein CASSQGNEQFF.

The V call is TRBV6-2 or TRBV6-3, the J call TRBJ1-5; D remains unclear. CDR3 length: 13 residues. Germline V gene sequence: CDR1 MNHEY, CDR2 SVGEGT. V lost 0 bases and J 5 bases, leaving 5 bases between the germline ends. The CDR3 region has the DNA TGTGCCAGCAGTTACTCGAATCATCAGCCCCAGCATTTT. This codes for CASSYSNHQPQHF.

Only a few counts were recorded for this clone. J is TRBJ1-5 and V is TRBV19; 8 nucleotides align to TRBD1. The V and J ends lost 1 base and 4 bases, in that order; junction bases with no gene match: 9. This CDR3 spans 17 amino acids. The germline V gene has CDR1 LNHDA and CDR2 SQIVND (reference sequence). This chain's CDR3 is CASSIGGPGGANQPQHF. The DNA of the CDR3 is TGTGCCAGTAGTATAGGGGGGCCAGGGGGCGCAAATCAGCCCCAGCATTTT.

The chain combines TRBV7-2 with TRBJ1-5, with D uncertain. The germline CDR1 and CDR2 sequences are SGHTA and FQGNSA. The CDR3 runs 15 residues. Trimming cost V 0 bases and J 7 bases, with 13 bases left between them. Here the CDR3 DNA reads TGTGCCAGCAGCTTAGCGGGGAAGGTCCAACAGCCCCAGCATTTT. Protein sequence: CASSLAGKVQQPQHF.

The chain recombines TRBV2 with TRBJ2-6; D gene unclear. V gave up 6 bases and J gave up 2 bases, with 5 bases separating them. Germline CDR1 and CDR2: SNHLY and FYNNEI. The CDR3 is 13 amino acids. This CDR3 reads CASRGPGANVLTF. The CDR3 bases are TGTGCCAGCAGGGGTCCTGGGGCCAACGTCCTGACTTTC.

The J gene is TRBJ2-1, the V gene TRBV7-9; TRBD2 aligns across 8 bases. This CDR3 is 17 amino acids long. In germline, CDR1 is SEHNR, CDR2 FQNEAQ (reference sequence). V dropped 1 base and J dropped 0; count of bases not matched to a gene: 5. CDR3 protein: CASSLELSGSSYNEQFF. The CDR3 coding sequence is TGTGCCAGCAGCTTAGAATTGAGCGGGAGCTCCTACAATGAGCAGTTCTTC.